One sample yielded the 3 T cell receptor beta chains listed below, sequenced in a study of blood T cell repertoires in COVID-19. Clones were sequenced by immunoSEQ multiplex PCR, and TCRdb holds only the in-frame ones, with some missing. The table has 160,000 or so clones, roughly 90% seen once; the top ten hold about 18%. Sequencing used peripheral blood. The receptors originated from a man aged 60 to 75 with active or convalescent COVID-19.

The gene calls are TRBV18 and TRBJ2-2; a weak D match, TRBD1 (6 bases). Trimming left V 1 base short and J 2 bases short, with 11 bases between. The germline V gene encodes CDR1 KGHSH and CDR2 LQKENI. The CDR3 runs to 16 residues. CDR3 sequence (DNA): TGTGCCAGCTCACCACGTTCGGACAGAAACACCGGGGAGCTGTTTTTT. This gives the protein CASSPRSDRNTGELFF.

A word on this clone: The same CDR3 arises from other DNA sequences in this sample as well. The V gene is TRBV3-1 (or the pseudogene TRBV3-2), the J gene TRBJ1-1, with a tentative D call TRBD1 (5 bases). The CDR3 length is 14 residues. Looked up from germline, CDR1 is LGHDT and CDR2 is YNNKEL (reference sequence). Trimming took off 1 base at V and 4 bases at J, with 10 bases between the two ends. CDR3 sequence (DNA): TGTGCCAGCAGCCAAGGGGGGGGTGGCACTGAAGCTTTCTTT. Translation gives CASSQGGGGTEAFF.

The chain is built from TRBV5-1 and TRBJ1-5, with a weak D call TRBD1 (5 bases). The CDR3 contains 14 residues. Trimming left V 0 bases short and J 1 base short, with 5 bases between. From germline, CDR1 is SGHRS and CDR2 YFSETQ. For the CDR3, the DNA is TGCGCCAGCAGCTTGGAGGGGAGCAATCAGCCCCAGCATTTT. Its protein product is CASSLEGSNQPQHF.